This T cell receptor beta chain came from a study of tumor-infiltrating lymphocytes in primary liver carcinoma. Study-wide findings and caveats: It was tumor-adjacent and tumor-blood pairs that overlapped less than tumor region pairs did. The 250 largest clones made up significantly more of tumor than blood repertoires (p = 0.039).

Extraction of RNA together with DNA used 20-30 mg of unsorted bulk tissue. TCR beta cDNA was reverse-transcribed from 500 to 550 ng of total RNA. The reaction used a constant-region primer and ProtoScript II reverse transcriptase. Generation of the TCR beta libraries relied on three nested multiplex PCR rounds using slightly modified ARM-PCR. TRBV1-TRBV30 forward primers paired with a C-beta reverse primer drove the first two PCR rounds, about 9 cycles each. Via MiXCR, TCRdb re-called the multiplex PCR reads, giving one row per CDR3 protein. Of some 21,000 distinct CDR3 sequences in the sample, about 79% were seen once. The CDR3 loop spans 15 amino acids. A word on this clonotype: As yet, its antigen is unknown. This CDR3 fails to terminate in the conserved phenylalanine or tryptophan, so it likely reflects a read error.

The sequence derives from a woman in her 30s with primary liver carcinoma and hepatitis B virus infection. The sample consisted of liver tumor tissue from sampling region 1. Subset of the sample: tumor region T1, superior pole. The chain uses TRBV12-3 or TRBV12-4 and TRBJ2-1; 11 positions match TRBD2. The CDR3 spells CVRSLSGTSGLEQFL. Here the CDR3 DNA reads TGTGTCAGGAGCCTGTCCGGGACTAGCGGACTTGAGCAGTTCTTA.